The 10 T cell receptor beta chains reported below all come from one sample, sequenced in a study of post-analysis software for immune sequencing data. Study-wide results and caveats: A handful of TRBV segments appeared more often in patients than in controls, and TRBV5-6, TRBV5-1 and TRBV20-1 were among these.

Unique molecular identifiers were built into the TCR beta cDNA libraries. A single record per CDR3 protein comes from TCRdb applying MiXCR to the PCR reads. The sample contains roughly 800,000 distinct CDR3 sequences, approximately 30% of which appear only once. These receptors lack a known antigen. Sequencing was done on a sample of blood. The receptors derive from a girl aged 5-17 years with multiple sclerosis.

This rearrangement joins TRBV20-1 to TRBJ1-2; TRBD1 is a possible D gene (6 bases). The CDR3 spans 16 residues. V lost 2 bases and J 6 bases, leaving 22 bases between the germline ends. The V gene's germline CDR1 is DFQATT and CDR2 SNEGSKA (reference sequence). CDR3 sequence reads: CSARNPGAGGADGYTF. CDR3 coding DNA: TGCAGTGCTAGAAACCCCGGGGCTGGGGGCGCAGATGGCTACACCTTC.

The CDR3 DNA is TGTGCCAGTAGACAGGGACTTGAGACCCAGTACTTC. This codes for CASRQGLETQYF. This sequence joins TRBV27 and TRBJ2-5, with D perhaps matching TRBD1 (7 bases). The germline V gene encodes CDR1 MNHEY and CDR2 SMNVEV (reference sequence). The V and J ends lost 9 bases and 5 bases respectively, with 13 bases between them. This CDR3 comprises 12 residues.

The CDR3 sequence is CASSQYRPTVGSPLHF. The CDR3 bases are TGTGCCAGCAGCCAGTACCGACCGACAGTAGGGTCACCCCTCCACTTT. The chain combines TRBV14 with TRBJ1-6, with D tentatively TRBD1 (5 bases). There are 16 residues in the CDR3. V lost 3 bases and J 10 bases, leaving 19 bases between the germline ends. Germline V gene lookup returns CDR1 SGHDN and CDR2 FVKESK.

In this sample, this clonotype turned up a few times. The J gene is TRBJ2-5, the V gene TRBV6-2 or TRBV6-3; TRBD2 matches 9 bases. Germline CDR1 and CDR2: MNHEY and SVGEGT. There are 18 residues in the CDR3. The J segment lost 4 bases and the V segment lost 8 bases, leaving 20 bases of the junction unmatched. The CDR3 DNA sequence: TGTGCCAGCGAAGCCGCCAACCGACTAGCGGCGAGAGGAGAGACCCAGTACTTC. This sequence encodes CASEAANRLAARGETQYF.

The CDR3 coding sequence is TGTGCCAGCAGCCCTCTGGGCGGGGAGAGGGAGACCCAGTACTTC. It codes for CASSPLGGERETQYF. The rearrangement uses TRBV13 and TRBJ2-7; TRBD2 is a possible D gene (6 bases). The end of the DNA is better explained by TRBJ2-5, so the J call may be wrong. In germline, CDR1 is PRHDT, CDR2 FYEKMQ (reference sequence). The CDR3 sequence is 15 residues long.

The V gene is TRBV7-2, the J gene TRBJ2-1, with 8 nucleotides matching TRBD1. V trimming: 5 bases; J trimming: 6 bases; junction bases outside the gene matches: 9. This CDR3 has 15 amino acids. The V gene's germline CDR1 is SGHTA and CDR2 FQGNSA. The DNA for the CDR3 is TGTGCCAGCAGCACTAGACAGGGGCCGGGCAATGAGCAGTTCTTC. It encodes CASSTRQGPGNEQFF.

The sample holds many counts of this clonotype. The chain combines TRBV20-1 with TRBJ2-5; D call uncertain. CDR3 length equals 14 residues. V shed 1 base and J shed 4 bases, with 13 bases lying between them. From germline, CDR1 is DFQATT and CDR2 SNEGSKA (reference sequence). In DNA form, the CDR3 reads TGCAGTGCTAGAGCGCCATTTGCCCCAGAGACCCAGTACTTC. Translation gives CSARAPFAPETQYF.

The chain recombines TRBV12-3 or TRBV12-4 with TRBJ1-5; 9 bases are shared with TRBD1. J was trimmed by 2 bases and V by 11 bases; bases with no gene match: 7. The CDR3 is made up of 14 amino acids. The CDR3 here is CARGGDRGNQPQHF. For the CDR3, the DNA is TGTGCCCGCGGGGGGGACAGGGGCAATCAGCCCCAGCATTTT.

The chain combines TRBV28 with TRBJ2-1; D is unresolved. This CDR3 is 12 amino acids long. Trimming left V 5 bases short and J 8 bases short, with 10 bases between. CDR1 and CDR2 (germline): MDHEN, SYDVKM. The CDR3 nucleotides read TGTGCCAGCAGTCCCCTGGCGTATGAGCAGTTCTTC. It specifies CASSPLAYEQFF.

This clonotype was detected a few times. This could be a read error, since a much larger clone is one nucleotide away. The rearrangement links TRBV20-1 to TRBJ2-3; maybe TRBD2 (6 bases). V was trimmed by 5 bases and J by 5 bases, leaving 17 bases between them. The CDR3 loop spans 14 amino acids. Germline values: CDR1 DFQATT, CDR2 SNEGSKA (reference sequence). As DNA, the CDR3 is TGCAGTGCTCATCCGGCAGGAGGGAGAGATACGCAGTATTTT. It translates to CSAHPAGGRDTQYF.